These 21 T cell receptor beta chains share one sample of origin, sequenced in a study of blood T cell repertoires in COVID-19. Profiled with immunoSEQ multiplex PCR; TCRdb holds only in-frame clones, not every one. The repertoire holds under 45,000 clones, with roughly 77% as singletons. The sequenced material came from peripheral blood. All receptors come from an elderly man with acute or convalescent COVID-19.

The V call is TRBV19, the J call TRBJ2-7; 8 positions agree with TRBD1. The V gene end was trimmed by 6 bases and the J gene end by 5 bases; junction bases not matched to a gene: 6. The germline V gene encodes CDR1 LNHDA and CDR2 SQIVND (reference sequence). The length of the CDR3 is 13 residues. CDR3 in DNA: TGTGCCAGTAGGGACAGGGTTGGCGACGAGCAGTACTTC. As protein: CASRDRVGDEQYF. The full variable domain, rest sourced from reference TRBV19 and TRBJ2-7, is DGGITQSPKYLFRKEGQNVTLSCEQNLNHDAMYWYRQDPGQGLRLIYYSQIVNDFQKGDIAEGYSVSREKKESFPLTVTSAQKNPTAFYLCASRDRVGDEQYFGPGTRLTVT.

Note on this clone: The same CDR3 also results from other DNA sequences found in this sample. The chain is built from TRBV11-2 and TRBJ1-6; 7 nucleotides line up with TRBD1. Germline V gene sequence: CDR1 SGHAT, CDR2 FQNNGV. With 0 bases clipped from V and 8 bases from J, the junction kept 4 bases outside the gene matches. The CDR3 totals 15 residues. CDR3 nucleotide sequence: TGTGCCAGCAGCTTAGAGGCAGGGGGTTATTCACCCCTCCACTTT. The encoded protein is CASSLEAGGYSPLHF.

The rearrangement joins TRBV6-5 to TRBJ2-1, with 8 bases aligning to TRBD2. V was clipped by 4 bases and J by 4 bases; unmatched bases: 6. From germline, CDR1 is MNHEY and CDR2 SVGAGI. The CDR3 runs 15 residues. As DNA, the CDR3 is TGTGCCAGCAGTTTAAGCGGGGGTCCGTACAATGAGCAGTTCTTC. It codes for CASSLSGGPYNEQFF.

The chain employs TRBV9 and TRBJ1-3; weak D call: TRBD1 (5 bases). CDR3 length equals 16 residues. V shed 2 bases and J shed 0 bases, with 12 bases lying between them. Germline V CDR1 and CDR2: SGDLS, YYNGEE. This CDR3 reads CASSVLDQGSGNTIYF. The CDR3 DNA sequence: TGTGCCAGCAGCGTCTTAGATCAGGGCTCTGGAAACACCATATATTTT.

The chain uses TRBV5-1 and TRBJ2-5, with 11 bases that match TRBD2. The V gene's germline CDR1 is SGHRS and CDR2 YFSETQ. The CDR3 consists of 15 residues. J lost 2 bases, V lost 6 bases, and 6 bases had no gene match. CDR3 DNA sequence: TGCGCCAGCACCCGGCTAGCGGGAGGACAAGAGACCCAGTACTTC. It codes for CASTRLAGGQETQYF.

CDR3 in amino acids: CASSQGLYEQYF. For the CDR3, the DNA is TGTGCCAGCAGCCAGGGACTATACGAGCAGTACTTC. V gene TRBV7-9 combines with J gene TRBJ2-7, with 7 positions matching TRBD2. Unmatched junction bases numbered 2, after V lost 5 bases and J lost 4 bases. The length of the CDR3 is 12 residues. CDR1 is SEHNR and CDR2 is FQNEAQ in the germline V gene (reference sequence).

J is TRBJ1-4 and V is TRBV9, with 8 bases identical to TRBD1. CDR3 length equals 13 residues. CDR1 is SGDLS, CDR2 YYNGEE, per germline. V lost 2 bases, J lost 8 bases, and 2 bases stayed unmatched. CDR3 sequence reads: CASSVRTGEKLFF. CDR3 DNA sequence: TGTGCCAGCAGCGTCCGGACAGGGGAAAAACTGTTTTTT.

The chain carries TRBV28 and TRBJ2-5; 11 bases fit TRBD2. In germline, CDR1 is MDHEN, CDR2 SYDVKM. Trimming removed 7 bases from V and 5 bases from J; junction bases left unmatched: 9. There are 15 residues in the CDR3. The CDR3 DNA is TGTGCCAGCATTAGTCTAGCGGGGGGTGCTGAGACCCAGTACTTC. Residues: CASISLAGGAETQYF.

The gene calls are TRBV5-5 and TRBJ2-5, with TRBD2 identical over 9 bases. The CDR3 is made up of 15 amino acids. V dropped 5 bases and J dropped 5; count of bases not matched to a gene: 10. Germline CDR1 is SGHKS and CDR2 is YYEKEE (reference sequence). CDR3 in amino acids: CASRDGLAMGETQYF. The DNA of the CDR3 is TGTGCCAGCAGGGACGGACTAGCGATGGGGGAGACCCAGTACTTC. The full variable domain, with the rest looked up from reference TRBV5-5 and TRBJ2-5, is DAGVTQSPTHLIKTRGQQVTLRCSPISGHKSVSWYQQVLGQGPQFIFQYYEKEERGRGNFPDRFSARQFPNYSSELNVNALLLGDSALYLCASRDGLAMGETQYFGPGTRLLVL.

The chain employs TRBV30 and TRBJ2-5; D unclear. The germline CDR1 and CDR2 sequences are GTSNPN and SVGIG (reference sequence). V lost 5 bases and J 2 bases, leaving 15 bases between the germline ends. The CDR3 has 14 amino acids. The CDR3 protein is CAWVGRGFQETQYF. CDR3 bases: TGTGCCTGGGTGGGTAGAGGCTTTCAAGAGACCCAGTACTTC. Supplemented by reference TRBV30 and TRBJ2-5, the full variable domain reads SQTIHQWPATLVQPVGSPLSLECTVEGTSNPNLYWYRQAAGRGLQLLFYSVGIGQISSEVPQNLSASRPQDRQFILSSKKLLLSDSGFYLCAWVGRGFQETQYFGPGTRLLVL.

This clone showed up just once. The rearrangement joins TRBV6-6 to TRBJ1-1; no firm D call. This CDR3 has 14 residues. The germline gives CDR1 MNHNY, CDR2 SVGAGI (reference sequence). Trimming removed 7 bases at V and 4 bases at J, with 16 bases between. The DNA of the CDR3 is TGTGCCAGCACCCAAAACGGGGTCCTCACTGAAGCTTTCTTT. It specifies CASTQNGVLTEAFF.

V is TRBV10-1 and J is TRBJ2-2; 8 nucleotides align to TRBD1. The CDR3 extends over 14 amino acids. Trimming took 6 bases from V and 0 from J; bases not matched to a gene: 0. Germline V lookup: CDR1 WNHNN, CDR2 SYGVQD (reference sequence). The CDR3 loop is CASRGQANTGELFF. The CDR3 DNA follows: TGCGCCAGCAGGGGACAGGCGAACACCGGGGAGCTGTTTTTT.

This chain joins TRBV18 and TRBJ1-4; 7 nucleotides align to TRBD1. Germline assignment: CDR1 KGHSH and CDR2 LQKENI. The length of the CDR3 is 14 residues. V was clipped by 3 bases and J by 6 bases; unmatched bases: 4. This CDR3 is CASSPDRVDEKLFF. CDR3 bases: TGTGCCAGCTCACCCGACAGGGTGGATGAAAAACTGTTTTTT.

The V and J genes are TRBV9 and TRBJ2-5; tentatively, D is TRBD1 (5 bases). Trimming took off 4 bases at V and 0 bases at J, with 13 bases between the two ends. The CDR3 is 15 amino acids. In germline, CDR1 is SGDLS, CDR2 YYNGEE. The chain's CDR3 is CASSPRQGYQETQYF. For the CDR3, the DNA is TGTGCCAGCAGCCCTAGGCAGGGCTACCAAGAGACCCAGTACTTC.

The V gene is TRBV7-9, the J gene TRBJ1-2; no firm D call. Germline CDR1 and CDR2: SEHNR and FQNEAQ (reference sequence). The germline V and J ends were trimmed by 1 base and 4 bases, with 7 bases remaining between them. This CDR3 has 13 residues. The CDR3: CASSLEGGYGYTF. The CDR3 coding sequence is TGTGCCAGCAGCTTAGAAGGAGGCTATGGCTACACCTTC.

This clone was found once. The J gene is TRBJ2-7, the V gene TRBV28, with D possibly being TRBD2 (6 bases). This CDR3 is built from 12 residues. Germline loops: CDR1 MDHEN, CDR2 SYDVKM. Trimming removed 6 bases at V and 6 bases at J, with 12 bases between. CDR3 DNA sequence: TGTGCCAGCAGCCAAGGAGGGCTCGAGCAGTACTTC. Translation gives CASSQGGLEQYF.

This clone came up once. V is TRBV28 and J is TRBJ1-2; 9 nucleotides match TRBD1. The junction had 17 bases not matched to a gene; V was cut back by 1 base and J by 8 bases. The CDR3 extends over 18 amino acids. Per germline, CDR1 MDHEN and CDR2 SYDVKM. The CDR3 here is CASSLLGGGGQGPSGYTF. The CDR3 DNA reads as TGTGCCAGCAGTTTATTGGGAGGAGGGGGACAGGGTCCTTCGGGCTACACCTTC.

The J gene is TRBJ2-3, the V gene TRBV4-1, with TRBD2 identical over 10 bases. The CDR3 consists of 14 residues. The trim removed 8 bases at V and 4 bases at J, leaving 6 bases unmatched. The germline V gene encodes CDR1 MGHRA and CDR2 YSYEKL. The CDR3 nucleotides are TGCGCCAGCGGAAGGCTAGCGGGGGCAGATACGCAGTATTTT. Protein: CASGRLAGADTQYF.

The chain's CDR3 is CASSPATGGIHSRYF. The CDR3 DNA is TGTGCCAGCAGTCCAGCCACAGGGGGTATTCACTCTAGATACTTC. The chain recombines TRBV2 with TRBJ2-7; 8 nucleotides agree with TRBD1. Germline loops: CDR1 SNHLY, CDR2 FYNNEI. This CDR3 region has 15 residues. With V trimmed by 5 bases and J by 13 bases, 19 bases remained unmatched.

CDR3 protein: CASTRTGTNSPLHF. CDR3 sequence (DNA): TGTGCCAGCACCCGGACAGGGACCAATTCACCCCTCCACTTT. The V and J genes are TRBV6-5 and TRBJ1-6; 8 nucleotides match TRBD1. Losses at the gene ends were 7 bases for V and 7 bases for J; bases not matched to a gene: 6. The CDR3 spans 14 residues. Per germline, CDR1 MNHEY and CDR2 SVGAGI.

The chain couples TRBV29-1 to TRBJ1-1, with a tentative D call TRBD1 (6 bases). The CDR3 totals 12 residues. Deletions cut 0 bases from V and 14 bases from J, with 16 bases between. Germline assignment: CDR1 SQVTM and CDR2 ANQGSEA. The CDR3 nucleotides read TGCAGCGTTGAAGATCCAGGACGGCAGGGGTTCTTT. As protein: CSVEDPGRQGFF.